The clone carrying this T cell receptor beta chain was counted a single time. Researchers used genomic DNA as the template to profile TCR beta VDJ and CDR3. TCRdb processed the reads anew with MiXCR; each CDR3 protein has one entry. The sample yields about 160,000 distinct CDR3 sequences, 70% to 75% seen once. This record comes from a study of CD8+CD57+ T cells in acquired aplastic anemia. Across the whole study: DNA per sorted CD4+ or CD8+ sample ranged about 0.18 to 30 ug, averaging approximately 3.1 ug.

Trimming left V 5 bases short and J 6 bases short, with 20 bases between. Germline CDR1 is SNHLY and CDR2 is FYNNEI. The CDR3 loop spans 15 amino acids. Only patients with CD8+CD57+ cell expansion on flow cytometry were chosen for sequencing. This TCR derives from a human donor with aplastic anemia. Sequencing input: sorted CD4+, CD8+, or CD8+CD57+ T cells (not recorded which) from PBMCs. The chain has TRBV2 and TRBJ2-7, with D perhaps matching TRBD2 (5 bases). The CDR3 spells CASSTLEDVLFEQYF. CDR3 nucleotides: TGTGCCAGCAGTACCTTGGAGGACGTACTATTCGAGCAGTACTTC.